This T cell receptor beta chain was recovered during a study of cytomegalovirus exposure and HLA in healthy donors. Study-wide results and caveats: In a later analysis, compared with equally common non-associated chains, HLA-associated beta chains were more expanded. HLA alleles showed associations with 16,951 TCR beta sequences in a later analysis, at a 0.05 false discovery rate. The authors considered a cluster of highly shared sequence variants likely to be a sequencing artifact.

The length of the CDR3 is 17 residues. Trimming shortened V by 2 bases and J by 5 bases, and 21 bases separated the two germline ends. The germline CDR1 and CDR2 sequences are SEHNR and FQNEAQ (reference sequence). The primer mix had 60 Vbeta and 13 Jbeta primers. This table comes from immunoSEQ multiplex PCR, and its TCRdb copy is limited to in-frame clones, with some not included. The sample has 100,000 to 150,000 clones, roughly 80% seen once. On this clone: Its target is unknown.

The sequence came from a woman aged 40 to 50 in good health and CMV-seronegative. The chain employs TRBV7-9 and TRBJ2-5, with TRBD2 as a possible D gene (6 bases). The sample comprised PBMCs. CDR3 DNA: TGTGCCAGCAGCTTATACCTAGTGGAGGGCCGTACGGAGACCCAGTACTTC. The encoded protein is CASSLYLVEGRTETQYF.